The 30 T cell receptor beta chains below come from one sample, sequenced in a study of cytomegalovirus exposure and HLA in healthy donors listed by TCRdb under 2017. To prepare the library, the immunoSEQ multiplex PCR assay was applied. The multiplex PCR relied on a mix of 60 forward primers for TCR Vbeta segments and 13 reverse primers for TCR Jbeta segments. TCRdb's version of the immuneACCESS table is confined to in-frame rearrangements and falls short of the full clone set. An unresolved V gene accounts for under half of the shortfall where checked; the remainder is of unknown origin. The sample table records about 94,000 clones; 81% of these occur just once. The top ten hold about a tenth of the sample. The specimen was PBMCs. All receptors derive from a human donor in good health.

The chain couples TRBV7-2 to TRBJ2-7; D unclear. The germline V gene has CDR1 SGHTA and CDR2 FQGNSA. Trimming removed 8 bases from V and 10 bases from J, with 15 bases in between. This CDR3 has 11 residues. In nucleotides, the CDR3 is TGTGCCAGCCGCCTTTTAGCTATCCAGTACTTC. This translates into CASRLLAIQYF. Full variable domain (outside the CDR3, taken from reference TRBV7-2 and TRBJ2-7): GAGVSQSPSNKVTEKGKDVELRCDPISGHTALYWYRQSLGQGLEFLIYFQGNSAPDKSGLPSDRFSAERTGGSVSTLTIQRTQQEDSAVYLCASRLLAIQYFGPGTRLTVT.

The chain uses TRBV19 and TRBJ2-2, with 7 bases aligning to TRBD2. The V gene's germline CDR1 is LNHDA and CDR2 SQIVND (reference sequence). The CDR3 is 15 residues long. V was pared by 2 bases and J by 1 base, with 1 base of the junction left unmatched. CDR3 sequence: CASSILAVNTGELFF. CDR3 nucleotide sequence: TGTGCCAGTAGTATACTAGCGGTGAACACCGGGGAGCTGTTTTTT.

This chain joins TRBV5-1 and TRBJ1-6; 7 bases are shared with TRBD1. Trimming at V came to 3 bases and at J to 7 bases, leaving 4 bases not matched to a gene. The CDR3 is 14 residues long. Germline V CDR1 and CDR2: SGHRS, YFSETQ. DNA of the CDR3: TGCGCCAGCAGCTGGACAGGACGAAATTCACCCCTCCACTTT. This translates into CASSWTGRNSPLHF.

The V and J genes are TRBV6-5 and TRBJ2-5; TRBD2 matches 9 bases. The last part of the DNA fits TRBJ2-7 better; the J call may be wrong. CDR1 and CDR2 from the germline V gene are MNHEY and SVGAGI. CDR3 length equals 15 residues. The CDR3 DNA sequence: TGTGCCAGCAGCAACCCCAGCGGGAGGTACGACGAGCAGTACTTC. Its translation: CASSNPSGRYDEQYF.

J is TRBJ1-2 and V is TRBV29-1, with a tentative D call TRBD1 (5 bases). CDR1 SQVTM and CDR2 ANQGSEA come from the germline V gene. The CDR3 consists of 11 residues. V was shortened by 6 bases and J by 4 bases, with 9 bases between the two germline ends. The CDR3 coding sequence is TGCAGCGTAAGACAGAGCTATGGCTACACCTTC. Its translation is CSVRQSYGYTF.

The J gene is TRBJ2-2, the V gene TRBV7-3; TRBD2 matches 11 bases. Per the germline V gene, CDR1 is SGHTA and CDR2 is FQGTGA. The CDR3 is 15 residues long. V dropped 5 bases and J dropped 6; count of bases not matched to a gene: 5. CDR3 sequence (DNA): TGTGCCAGCAGCCTAGGACTAGCGGGCGCCGGGGAGCTGTTTTTT. This translates into CASSLGLAGAGELFF.

The chain carries TRBV10-3 and TRBJ2-3; possibly TRBD1 for D (5 bases). V lost 8 bases and J lost 3, with 12 bases in between. The CDR3 length is 13 residues. Germline V gene lookup returns CDR1 ENHRY and CDR2 SYGVKD. This chain's CDR3 is CAIQAGFTDTQYF. Here the CDR3 DNA reads TGTGCCATCCAGGCAGGGTTTACAGATACGCAGTATTTT.

The chain has TRBV18 and TRBJ2-3, with 12 bases lining up with TRBD2. Germline CDR1 reads KGHSH; CDR2 reads LQKENI. With 6 bases clipped from V and 7 bases from J, the junction kept 11 bases outside the gene matches. The CDR3 length is 16 residues. Written as DNA, the CDR3 is TGTGCCAGCTCTACCCCCGGGACTAGCGGGTTTCATACGCAGTATTTT. Translation: CASSTPGTSGFHTQYF.

The genes are TRBV30 and TRBJ1-6, with D possibly TRBD1 on 6 matching bases. CDR1 and CDR2 from the germline V gene are GTSNPN and SVGIG (reference sequence). Trimming left V 2 bases short and J 0 bases short, with 14 bases between. This CDR3 spans 17 amino acids. DNA for the CDR3: TGTGCCTGGAGTCTACTAGGGGGTAGCTCCTATAATTCACCCCTCCACTTT. Translated: CAWSLLGGSSYNSPLHF.

The chain carries TRBV7-6 and TRBJ2-1; D might be TRBD2 (6 bases). The ends were cut back, 3 bases at V and 0 bases at J, with 9 bases in the middle. Per the germline V gene, CDR1 is SGHVS and CDR2 is FNYEAQ. The CDR3 is 15 amino acids. CDR3: CASSFFSGSYNEQFF. In nucleotides, the CDR3 is TGTGCCAGCAGCTTTTTTAGCGGCTCCTACAATGAGCAGTTCTTC.

The V call is TRBV7-6, the J call TRBJ2-2, with D possibly matching TRBD1 (5 bases). The CDR3 contains 15 residues. Between the trimmed V and J ends, which lost 7 bases and 4 bases, there was a span of 16 bases. Germline V gene data show CDR1 as SGHVS and CDR2 as FNYEAQ. Here the CDR3 DNA reads TGTGCCAGCACCAGGGAATTCACGGGCACCGGGGAGCTGTTTTTT. Protein sequence: CASTREFTGTGELFF.

This chain links TRBV29-1 with TRBJ2-1, with D possibly matching TRBD2 (6 bases). Germline loops: CDR1 SQVTM, CDR2 ANQGSEA. CDR3 length: 16 amino acids. V was cut by 1 base and J by 0 bases, with 13 bases left in between. The CDR3 protein is CSVEGTTVSSYNEQFF. DNA of the CDR3: TGCAGCGTTGAAGGGACTACGGTGAGCTCCTACAATGAGCAGTTCTTC.

This sequence joins TRBV9 and TRBJ2-2; tentatively, D is TRBD1 (5 bases). Germline V gene lookup returns CDR1 SGDLS and CDR2 YYNGEE. Trimming took 0 bases from V and 2 from J, leaving 11 bases between them. The CDR3 is 16 residues long. CDR3 region: CASSVGQGGNTGELFF. CDR3 DNA sequence: TGTGCCAGCAGCGTAGGCCAGGGTGGTAACACCGGGGAGCTGTTTTTT.

The chain carries TRBV7-8 and TRBJ2-5, with D possibly being TRBD2 (6 bases). Germline lookup yields CDR1 SGHVS and CDR2 FQNEAQ. The CDR3 length is 15 residues. The V and J ends lost 5 bases and 1 base respectively, with 14 bases between them. The CDR3 coding sequence is TGTGCCAGCAGCCGGGCGGGGAGCCGCCAAGAGACCCAGTACTTC. Translating it yields CASSRAGSRQETQYF.

This clone was observed once. The J gene is TRBJ1-2, the V gene TRBV7-8; the D gene is possibly TRBD1 (6 bases). Germline V CDR1 and CDR2: SGHVS, FQNEAQ. The ends were cut back, 5 bases at V and 8 bases at J, with 12 bases in the middle. CDR3 size: 12 residues. The CDR3 loop is CASSPVRGGYTF. The CDR3 region has the DNA TGTGCCAGCAGCCCCGTCAGGGGAGGCTACACCTTC.

V is TRBV7-9 and J is TRBJ1-1; unclear D gene. Germline CDR1 is SEHNR and CDR2 is FQNEAQ (reference sequence). The CDR3 extends over 16 amino acids. V was pared by 1 base and J by 5 bases, with 17 bases between. The CDR3 spells CASSLDPWGRETEAFF. The CDR3 nucleotides are TGTGCCAGCAGCTTAGACCCCTGGGGTAGGGAGACTGAAGCTTTCTTT.

The genes are TRBV6-6 and TRBJ1-1; D gene ambiguous. Per the germline V gene, CDR1 is MNHNY and CDR2 is SVGAGI (reference sequence). V was trimmed by 0 bases and J by 2 bases, leaving 10 bases between them. This CDR3 spans 15 amino acids. The CDR3 loop is CASSYSATPNTEAFF. For the CDR3, the DNA is TGTGCCAGCAGTTACTCCGCGACACCAAACACTGAAGCTTTCTTT.

This chain joins TRBV5-1 and TRBJ2-7; D perhaps matches TRBD2 (6 bases). Germline V gene sequence: CDR1 SGHRS, CDR2 YFSETQ. Trimming removed 0 bases from V and 4 bases from J, with 11 bases in between. This CDR3 comprises 14 residues. This chain's CDR3 is CASSLGEVRYEQYF. The CDR3 DNA reads as TGCGCCAGCAGCTTGGGGGAGGTTCGGTACGAGCAGTACTTC.

The chain employs TRBV27 and TRBJ1-1, with 8 bases aligning to TRBD1. Unmatched junction bases numbered 8, after V lost 5 bases and J lost 3 bases. This CDR3 is built from 15 residues. Germline CDR1 is MNHEY and CDR2 is SMNVEV (reference sequence). CDR3 DNA sequence: TGTGCCAGCAGTGGTCAGGGGGCGGGGGACACTGAAGCTTTCTTT. Protein: CASSGQGAGDTEAFF.

The rearrangement uses TRBV7-3 and TRBJ1-1, with no clear D. The V end was cut by 0 bases, the J end by 2 bases, with 7 bases between. Germline CDR1 and CDR2: SGHTA and FQGTGA. CDR3 length: 14 amino acids. The CDR3 region has the DNA TGTGCCAGCAGCTTAACCCCCATTAACACTGAAGCTTTCTTT. Residues: CASSLTPINTEAFF.

The genes are TRBV28 and TRBJ2-5, with 7 bases aligning to TRBD1. The CDR3 length is 13 residues. The germline gives CDR1 MDHEN, CDR2 SYDVKM. Trimming at V came to 8 bases and at J to 7 bases, leaving 10 bases not matched to a gene. The CDR3 loop reads CASHGTAHGTQYF. CDR3 coding DNA: TGTGCCAGCCATGGGACAGCCCACGGGACCCAGTACTTC.

This clone was seen repeatedly, ten times or more. The V and J genes are TRBV11-2 and TRBJ1-2; 8 nucleotides line up with TRBD1. Per germline, CDR1 SGHAT and CDR2 FQNNGV. There are 16 residues in the CDR3. V dropped 4 bases and J dropped 4; count of bases not matched to a gene: 11. The CDR3 loop is CASSYAQGAYIYGYTF. The CDR3, as DNA: TGTGCCAGCAGCTACGCCCAGGGGGCGTATATCTATGGCTACACCTTC.

The chain joins TRBV19 to TRBJ2-5; TRBD2 is a possible D gene (5 bases). V lost 5 bases and J lost 4, with 14 bases in between. The CDR3 consists of 14 residues. Germline-derived CDR1 and CDR2 are LNHDA and SQIVND (reference sequence). CDR3 in amino acids: CASSFGLPPETQYF. CDR3 nucleotide sequence: TGTGCCAGTAGTTTTGGACTCCCCCCAGAGACCCAGTACTTC.

This clone was seen a few times. The chain uses TRBV27 and TRBJ2-2; tentative D call: TRBD1 (7 bases). Germline V gives CDR1 MNHEY, CDR2 SMNVEV (reference sequence). Trimming cost V 5 bases and J 8 bases, with 15 bases left between them. The CDR3 runs 14 residues. The DNA for the CDR3 is TGTGCCAGCAGTGTAACACAGGGGAGGGGGGAGCTGTTTTTT. Its protein is CASSVTQGRGELFF.

The chain links TRBV10-2 to TRBJ2-3; D possibly corresponds to TRBD2 (6 bases). CDR1 and CDR2 (germline): WSHSY, SAAADI. The CDR3 length is 14 residues. Between the trimmed V and J ends, which lost 6 bases and 2 bases, there was a span of 12 bases. This CDR3 is CASRAGLATDTQYF. The CDR3 DNA is TGCGCCAGCAGGGCGGGACTGGCCACAGATACGCAGTATTTT.

The chain carries TRBV6-5 and TRBJ2-7; the match to TRBD1 covers 9 bases. The CDR3 spans 12 residues. The trim removed 6 bases at V and 8 bases at J, leaving 5 bases unmatched. Germline V gives CDR1 MNHEY, CDR2 SVGAGI. The CDR3 here is CASSPGTGKQYF. CDR3 in DNA: TGTGCCAGCAGCCCCGGGACAGGGAAGCAGTACTTC.

This rearrangement joins TRBV15 to TRBJ2-4; D is perhaps TRBD2 (5 bases). Germline values: CDR1 LNHNV, CDR2 YYDKDF (reference sequence). V lost 4 bases to trimming and J lost 1 base, with 14 bases between them. The CDR3 covers 16 residues. The CDR3 nucleotides are TGTGCCACCAGCAAGAGGACGGGGATGGCCAAAAACATTCAGTACTTC. This sequence encodes CATSKRTGMAKNIQYF.

This chain connects TRBV6-5 to TRBJ2-5; D perhaps matches TRBD1 (6 bases). With 4 bases removed from V and 5 bases from J, the gap between germline ends came to 17 bases. Germline loops: CDR1 MNHEY, CDR2 SVGAGI. CDR3 size: 15 residues. The CDR3 DNA reads TGTGCCAGCAGTTGGGCAGGGGAAGAGGGGGAGACCCAGTACTTC. Translating gives CASSWAGEEGETQYF.

The chain is built from TRBV19 and TRBJ2-1, with TRBD1 matching over 7 bases. This CDR3 contains 13 residues. Germline V lookup: CDR1 LNHDA, CDR2 SQIVND (reference sequence). With V trimmed by 7 bases and J by 6 bases, 6 bases remained unmatched. CDR3 region: CASTMGQSNEQFF. CDR3 nucleotides: TGTGCCAGTACCATGGGACAGAGCAATGAGCAGTTCTTC.

The rearrangement joins TRBV14 to TRBJ2-5, with a tentative D call TRBD1 (5 bases). The CDR3 is 15 residues long. The germline V and J ends were trimmed by 4 bases and 2 bases, with 14 bases remaining between them. Germline CDR1 and CDR2: SGHDN and FVKESK. The chain's CDR3 is CASSPRRQLQETQYF. As DNA, the CDR3 is TGTGCCAGCAGCCCTAGGAGACAGCTACAAGAGACCCAGTACTTC.